This T cell receptor (beta chain) was sequenced for a study of control samples from healthy donors and cancer patients. Trimming left V 4 bases short and J 0 bases short, with 13 bases between. Germline CDR1 and CDR2: LNHDA and SQIVND (reference sequence). The CDR3 extends over 16 amino acids. Clones were sequenced by immunoSEQ multiplex PCR, and TCRdb holds only the in-frame ones, with some missing. Counted here are about 160,000 clones, 70% to 90% occurring once; the ten biggest clones make up about 11%. Material for sequencing was blood. The chain combines TRBV19 with TRBJ1-3, with a tentative D call TRBD1 (5 bases). The origin of this receptor is a man under 40 in good health. The CDR3 DNA sequence: TGTGCCAGTAGTACACAGGCCATACTCTCTGGAAACACCATATATTTT. Translating it yields CASSTQAILSGNTIYF.